Described below is a single TCR beta chain sequence and its context. Germline V gene sequence: CDR1 MNHEY, CDR2 SVGAGI. Trimming took off 6 bases at V and 1 base at J, with 7 bases between the two ends. This CDR3 has 13 amino acids. The data were obtained in a study of Ad26.COV2.S vaccination and SARS-CoV-2 variants. TCRdb's copy holds only in-frame clones and misses some; the assay was immunoSEQ multiplex PCR. The sample carries roughly 460,000 clones, 80% to 90% recorded once. Treatment specified: 19 received Ad26.COV2.S at low or high dose, single or two shots; about five received placebo; per-sample allocation not given. Day 63 after the first injection of vaccine or placebo was the sampling time.

Sequenced material: peripheral blood, taken in a trial of Ad26.COV2.S vaccine versus placebo. This TCR was sampled from a person between 18 and 59 years old who received the Ad26.COV2.S COVID-19 vaccine or a placebo. This sequence joins TRBV6-5 and TRBJ1-5; D is uncertain. The CDR3 region is CASRITSNQPQHF. CDR3 DNA: TGTGCCAGCAGAATAACAAGCAATCAGCCCCAGCATTTT.